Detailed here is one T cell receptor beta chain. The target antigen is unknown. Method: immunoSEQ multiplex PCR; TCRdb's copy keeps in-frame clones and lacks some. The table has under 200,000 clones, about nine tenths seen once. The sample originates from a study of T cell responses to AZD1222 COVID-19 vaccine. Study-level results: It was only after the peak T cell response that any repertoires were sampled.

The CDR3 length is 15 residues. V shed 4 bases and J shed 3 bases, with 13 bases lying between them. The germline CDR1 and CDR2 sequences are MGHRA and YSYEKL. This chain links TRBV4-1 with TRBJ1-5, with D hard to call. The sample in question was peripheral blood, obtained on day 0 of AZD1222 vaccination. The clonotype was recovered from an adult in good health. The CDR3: CASSPGQDPNQPQHF. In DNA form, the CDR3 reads TGCGCCAGCAGCCCCGGGCAGGACCCCAATCAGCCCCAGCATTTT.